Below, 29 T cell receptor beta chains from the same sample are listed, as sequenced in a study of Ad26.COV2.S vaccination and SARS-CoV-2 variants. Some clones are missing from TCRdb's copy, which holds only in-frame ones; the method was immunoSEQ multiplex PCR. The table records more than 150,000 clones, around 85% of them present only once. Sequenced material: peripheral blood, taken after recovery from COVID-19. These receptors originate from a human donor who had recovered from COVID-19.

V usage is TRBV18 and J usage is TRBJ1-1, with 8 bases matching TRBD1. With 6 bases clipped from V and 7 bases from J, the junction kept 13 bases outside the gene matches. Germline V gene sequence: CDR1 KGHSH, CDR2 LQKENI. The CDR3 spans 15 residues. CDR3 loop: CASSSTTRGPGEAFF. The DNA for the CDR3 is TGTGCCAGCTCGTCAACTACCAGGGGGCCGGGTGAAGCTTTCTTT.

V gene TRBV7-9 combines with J gene TRBJ2-2; D is undetermined. CDR3 length equals 16 residues. Germline values: CDR1 SEHNR, CDR2 FQNEAQ (reference sequence). The ends were cut back, 5 bases at V and 0 bases at J, with 13 bases in the middle. This CDR3 is CASSPLGHSNTGELFF. The CDR3 nucleotides are TGTGCCAGCAGCCCCCTGGGCCACTCGAACACCGGGGAGCTGTTTTTT. The complete variable domain, with remaining parts taken from reference TRBV7-9 and TRBJ2-2, reads DTGVSQNPRHKITKRGQNVTFRCDPISEHNRLYWYRQTLGQGPEFLTYFQNEAQLEKSRLLSDRFSAERPKGSFSTLEIQRTEQGDSAMYLCASSPLGHSNTGELFFGEGSRLTVL.

The chain couples TRBV6-6 to TRBJ2-5, with TRBD2 matching 13 bases. Germline V gene sequence: CDR1 MNHNY, CDR2 SVGAGI (reference sequence). Trimming took 5 bases from V and 3 from J; bases not matched to a gene: 12. This CDR3 has 18 amino acids. The CDR3 protein is CASSPQLPGLAGKETQYF. The DNA for the CDR3 is TGTGCCAGCAGTCCCCAGCTTCCGGGACTAGCGGGGAAAGAGACCCAGTACTTC.

The chain employs TRBV9 and TRBJ1-4, with TRBD1 as a possible D gene (6 bases). From germline, CDR1 is SGDLS and CDR2 YYNGEE. The CDR3 totals 15 residues. The V gene lost 0 bases and the J gene lost 5 bases, with 11 bases spanning the gap. CDR3 nucleotides: TGTGCCAGCAGCGTAGGGACAGATCCCAATGAAAAACTGTTTTTT. This encodes CASSVGTDPNEKLFF.

V gene TRBV9 combines with J gene TRBJ1-6, with 9 bases that match TRBD1. Looked up from germline, CDR1 is SGDLS and CDR2 is YYNGEE. The V gene end was trimmed by 4 bases and the J gene end by 8 bases; junction bases not matched to a gene: 7. This CDR3 region has 15 residues. CDR3 in amino acids: CASSSRTGEYSPLHF. CDR3 nucleotide sequence: TGTGCCAGCAGCTCCCGGACAGGGGAGTATTCACCCCTCCACTTT.

The chain is built from TRBV9 and TRBJ2-2; D gene uncertain. V was clipped by 0 bases and J by 1 base, with 13 bases between them. This CDR3 is built from 17 residues. Germline-derived CDR1 and CDR2 are SGDLS and YYNGEE. In DNA, the CDR3 is TGTGCCAGCAGCGTAGATACCCGTATACTGAACACCGGGGAGCTGTTTTTT. Its protein is CASSVDTRILNTGELFF.

This chain connects TRBV5-6 to TRBJ2-2; a possible D gene is TRBD1 (8 bases). Looked up from germline, CDR1 is SGHDT and CDR2 is YYEEEE. Trimming pared 4 bases from V and 3 bases from J, leaving 19 bases between. The CDR3 is 17 residues long. In DNA form, the CDR3 reads TGTGCCAGCAGCCCCCCGGAAACAGGGGGGGACACCGGGGAGCTGTTTTTT. Its translation is CASSPPETGGDTGELFF.

The genes are TRBV7-9 and TRBJ2-5, with TRBD1 matching 7 bases. Germline CDR1 is SEHNR and CDR2 is FQNEAQ (reference sequence). With 4 bases clipped from V and 5 bases from J, the junction kept 7 bases outside the gene matches. This CDR3 spans 14 amino acids. The CDR3 sequence: CASSYRQGRETQYF. In nucleotides, the CDR3 is TGTGCCAGCAGCTATAGACAGGGTCGGGAGACCCAGTACTTC.

This clone has a single count. CDR3: CASRLAGVAGNEQFF. The CDR3 DNA reads as TGTGCCAGCAGACTAGCGGGAGTCGCCGGCAATGAGCAGTTCTTC. The J gene is TRBJ2-1, the V gene TRBV7-9; 11 bases fit TRBD2. CDR3 length: 15 residues. With V trimmed by 6 bases and J by 6 bases, 7 bases remained unmatched. Looked up from germline, CDR1 is SEHNR and CDR2 is FQNEAQ (reference sequence).

V and J are TRBV12-3 or TRBV12-4 and TRBJ2-2; D gene unclear. CDR3 length equals 11 residues. V lost 4 bases, J lost 6 bases, and 3 bases lay in between. CDR3 in DNA: TGTGCCAGCAGTTACGCCGGGGAGCTGTTTTTT. Protein product: CASSYAGELFF.

The chain recombines TRBV15 with TRBJ2-7, with D hard to call. CDR1 and CDR2 from the germline V gene are LNHNV and YYDKDF (reference sequence). Trimming left V 0 bases short and J 2 bases short, with 17 bases between. The length of the CDR3 is 17 residues. CDR3 nucleotide sequence: TGTGCCACCAGCAGAGAAGAGAGAATGAGTGGGCCCTACGAGCAGTACTTC. Translating gives CATSREERMSGPYEQYF.

This chain connects TRBV7-6 to TRBJ2-1; TRBD2 matches at 7 bases. From germline, CDR1 is SGHVS and CDR2 FNYEAQ. V lost 3 bases, J lost 7 bases, and 9 bases stayed unmatched. The CDR3 has 15 residues. This CDR3 is CASSLVGGGVNEQFF. The CDR3 coding sequence is TGTGCCAGCAGCTTGGTGGGGGGGGGAGTGAATGAGCAGTTCTTC.

This clone was detected only once. The rearrangement links TRBV9 to TRBJ2-1; TRBD2 matches at 7 bases. Germline assignment: CDR1 SGDLS and CDR2 YYNGEE. This CDR3 is built from 17 residues. After removal of 3 bases from V and 6 bases from J, the junction contained 15 bases not matched to a gene. The CDR3, as DNA: TGTGCCAGCAGCGCAGGAAGTGGGGCGGGAGTTGCCAATGAGCAGTTCTTC. As protein: CASSAGSGAGVANEQFF. The full variable domain, its missing parts supplied by reference TRBV9 and TRBJ2-1, is DSGVTQTPKHLITATGQRVTLRCSPRSGDLSVYWYQQSLDQGLQFLIQYYNGEERAKGNILERFSAQQFPDLHSELNLSSLELGDSALYFCASSAGSGAGVANEQFFGPGTRLTVL.

The rearrangement joins TRBV5-1 to TRBJ2-3; 12 nucleotides agree with TRBD2. V was clipped by 4 bases and J by 0 bases; unmatched bases: 9. Germline CDR1 is SGHRS and CDR2 is YFSETQ. The CDR3 is 18 residues long. The CDR3 nucleotides read TGCGCCAGCAGCGGGGGACTAGCGGGTTCCGTTAGCACAGATACGCAGTATTTT. Protein product: CASSGGLAGSVSTDTQYF. The entire variable domain, with the rest obtained from reference TRBV5-1 and TRBJ2-3, is as follows: KAGVTQTPRYLIKTRGQQVTLSCSPISGHRSVSWYQQTPGQGLQFLFEYFSETQRNKGNFPGRFSGRQFSNSRSEMNVSTLELGDSALYLCASSGGLAGSVSTDTQYFGPGTRLTVL.

This chain connects TRBV9 to TRBJ2-7; D remains unclear. This CDR3 region has 14 residues. V lost 2 bases and J lost 6, with 15 bases in between. Looked up from germline, CDR1 is SGDLS and CDR2 is YYNGEE. As DNA, the CDR3 is TGTGCCAGCAGCGTGGGTCCGTTGACGGCCGAGCAGTACTTC. Translated, it gives CASSVGPLTAEQYF.

The rearrangement links TRBV14 to TRBJ1-1; D perhaps matches TRBD1 (5 bases). Germline values: CDR1 SGHDN, CDR2 FVKESK. Trimming removed 4 bases from V and 7 bases from J, with 19 bases in between. This CDR3 spans 15 amino acids. CDR3 DNA: TGTGCCAGCAGCCGGCGCGGGACGTACTTGAATGAAGCTTTCTTT. Protein: CASSRRGTYLNEAFF. Drawing the rest from reference TRBV14 and TRBJ1-1, the complete variable domain is EAGVTQFPSHSVIEKGQTVTLRCDPISGHDNLYWYRRVMGKEIKFLLHFVKESKQDESGMPNNRFLAERTGGTYSTLKVQPAELEDSGVYFCASSRRGTYLNEAFFGQGTRLTVV.

The V and J genes are TRBV25-1 and TRBJ1-5; D is possibly TRBD1 (6 bases). The germline gives CDR1 MGHDK, CDR2 SYGVNS. Trimming took off 5 bases at V and 0 bases at J, with 8 bases between the two ends. The length of the CDR3 is 14 residues. CDR3 DNA: TGTGCCAGCAGTCAGACAGGTAGCAATCAGCCCCAGCATTTT. It specifies CASSQTGSNQPQHF. Together with reference TRBV25-1 and TRBJ1-5, the CDR3 gives the full variable domain: EADIYQTPRYLVIGTGKKITLECSQTMGHDKMYWYQQDPGMELHLIHYSYGVNSTEKGDLSSESTVSRIRTEHFPLTLESARPSHTSQYLCASSQTGSNQPQHFGDGTRLSIL.

This clone was observed a handful of times. The chain combines TRBV3-1 (or the pseudogene TRBV3-2) with TRBJ2-7; D possibly corresponds to TRBD1 (5 bases). V dropped 1 base and J dropped 5 bases, with 12 bases sitting between them. Germline V lookup: CDR1 LGHDT, CDR2 YNNKEL (reference sequence). The CDR3 runs 14 residues. Here the CDR3 DNA reads TGTGCCAGCAGCCAAGTAGGGAAGGGGCACGAGCAGTACTTC. Translation gives CASSQVGKGHEQYF.

The J gene is TRBJ1-5, the V gene TRBV6-2 or TRBV6-3; the match to TRBD1 covers 8 bases. Losses at the gene ends were 4 bases for V and 3 bases for J; bases not matched to a gene: 5. CDR1 MNHEY and CDR2 SVGEGT come from the germline V gene. The CDR3 runs to 15 residues. CDR3 coding DNA: TGTGCCAGCAGTTTCTACAGGGGGGTCAATCAGCCCCAGCATTTT. Amino acid sequence: CASSFYRGVNQPQHF.

This clone was observed a few times. The J gene is TRBJ2-7, the V gene TRBV4-1; D is perhaps TRBD1 (5 bases). The length of the CDR3 is 14 residues. V was pared by 1 base and J by 5 bases, with 12 bases between. Germline V gene data show CDR1 as MGHRA and CDR2 as YSYEKL. The CDR3: CASSQGGLVNEQYF. In DNA form, the CDR3 reads TGCGCCAGCAGCCAAGGGGGCTTAGTCAACGAGCAGTACTTC.

The CDR3 region is CASSSGGYGYTF. The CDR3 bases are TGTGCCAGCAGTTCAGGGGGCTATGGCTACACCTTC. The chain joins TRBV5-4 to TRBJ1-2, with 7 bases matching TRBD1. In germline, CDR1 is SGHNT, CDR2 YYREEE (reference sequence). The V and J ends lost 5 bases and 4 bases, in that order; junction bases with no gene match: 2. The CDR3 runs 12 residues.

The V gene is TRBV12-5, the J gene TRBJ1-1, with a possible D match to TRBD1 (5 bases). The ends were cut back, 6 bases at V and 1 base at J, with 6 bases in the middle. The CDR3 sequence is 12 residues long. Germline CDR1 reads LGHNT; CDR2 reads FRNRAP. CDR3 loop: CASGQGNTEAFF. The CDR3 nucleotides are TGTGCTAGTGGGCAGGGGAACACTGAAGCTTTCTTT.

This clone is a singleton in its sample. The chain joins TRBV5-1 to TRBJ1-2; D is unclear. Deletions cut 0 bases from V and 8 bases from J, with 14 bases between. CDR1 is SGHRS, CDR2 YFSETQ, per germline. The CDR3 is made up of 14 amino acids. The CDR3 is CASSLGGKGRGYTF. The CDR3 region has the DNA TGCGCCAGCAGCTTGGGGGGAAAGGGAAGAGGCTACACCTTC.

The J gene is TRBJ1-5, the V gene TRBV4-1; D not resolved. V was trimmed by 5 bases and J by 4 bases, leaving 18 bases between them. The CDR3 sequence is 16 residues long. CDR1 is MGHRA and CDR2 is YSYEKL in the germline V gene. CDR3 loop: CASSGLWLVGNQPQHF. Written as DNA, the CDR3 is TGCGCCAGCAGCGGATTATGGCTCGTAGGGAATCAGCCCCAGCATTTT.

The chain has TRBV5-4 and TRBJ2-2; the match to TRBD2 covers 12 bases. Germline lookup yields CDR1 SGHNT and CDR2 YYREEE (reference sequence). The length of the CDR3 is 15 residues. J gave up 5 bases and V 4 bases, and 3 bases lay outside the gene matches. The CDR3 region is CASSRTSGRTGELFF. The DNA of the CDR3 is TGTGCCAGCAGCCGAACTAGCGGGAGGACCGGGGAGCTGTTTTTT.

The genes are TRBV6-6 and TRBJ2-7; TRBD2 might be the D (6 bases). Germline V lookup: CDR1 MNHNY, CDR2 SVGAGI (reference sequence). This CDR3 has 13 amino acids. The V end was cut by 8 bases, the J end by 6 bases, with 17 bases between. The CDR3 loop reads CASGGRGIGEQYF. The CDR3 region has the DNA TGTGCCAGCGGGGGACGGGGGATAGGCGAGCAGTACTTC.

This sequence joins TRBV6-1 and TRBJ1-4, with TRBD1 as a possible D gene (5 bases). The CDR3 sequence is 14 residues long. Germline V gene data show CDR1 as MNHNS and CDR2 as SASEGT. V dropped 3 bases and J dropped 7 bases, with 12 bases sitting between them. This CDR3 reads CASSEVGGTEKLFF. The CDR3 DNA reads as TGTGCCAGCAGTGAGGTGGGGGGAACTGAAAAACTGTTTTTT.

The V and J genes are TRBV19 and TRBJ1-4, with D maybe TRBD1 (6 bases). The V end was cut by 5 bases, the J end by 4 bases, with 14 bases between. The CDR3 covers 15 residues. The germline V gene has CDR1 LNHDA and CDR2 SQIVND (reference sequence). The CDR3 loop reads CASSPRGGGNEKLFF. The DNA for the CDR3 is TGTGCCAGTAGTCCTCGAGGGGGGGGTAATGAAAAACTGTTTTTT. The whole variable domain, filled in from reference TRBV19 and TRBJ1-4, reads DGGITQSPKYLFRKEGQNVTLSCEQNLNHDAMYWYRQDPGQGLRLIYYSQIVNDFQKGDIAEGYSVSREKKESFPLTVTSAQKNPTAFYLCASSPRGGGNEKLFFGSGTQLSVL.

The J gene is TRBJ1-5, the V gene TRBV2; the D gene is possibly TRBD1 (6 bases). V dropped 4 bases and J dropped 4 bases, with 11 bases sitting between them. CDR1 and CDR2 (germline): SNHLY, FYNNEI. The CDR3 has 14 residues. CDR3 sequence reads: CASSVEGGNQPQHF. The CDR3 bases are TGTGCCAGCAGTGTAGAGGGGGGAAATCAGCCCCAGCATTTT.